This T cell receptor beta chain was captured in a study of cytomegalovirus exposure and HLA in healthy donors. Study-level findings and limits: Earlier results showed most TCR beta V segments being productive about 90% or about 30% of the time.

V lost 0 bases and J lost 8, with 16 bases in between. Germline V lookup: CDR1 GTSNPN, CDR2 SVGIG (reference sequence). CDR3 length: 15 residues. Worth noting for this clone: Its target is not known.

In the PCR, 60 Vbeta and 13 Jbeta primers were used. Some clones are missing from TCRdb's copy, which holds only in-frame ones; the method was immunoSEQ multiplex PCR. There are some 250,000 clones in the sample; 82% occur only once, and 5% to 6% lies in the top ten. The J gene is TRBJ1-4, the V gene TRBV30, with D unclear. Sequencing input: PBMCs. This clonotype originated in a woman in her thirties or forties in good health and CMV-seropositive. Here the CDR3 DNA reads TGTGCCTGGAGTGTAACCCGACGCGGTGGGGAAAAACTGTTTTTT. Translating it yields CAWSVTRRGGEKLFF.